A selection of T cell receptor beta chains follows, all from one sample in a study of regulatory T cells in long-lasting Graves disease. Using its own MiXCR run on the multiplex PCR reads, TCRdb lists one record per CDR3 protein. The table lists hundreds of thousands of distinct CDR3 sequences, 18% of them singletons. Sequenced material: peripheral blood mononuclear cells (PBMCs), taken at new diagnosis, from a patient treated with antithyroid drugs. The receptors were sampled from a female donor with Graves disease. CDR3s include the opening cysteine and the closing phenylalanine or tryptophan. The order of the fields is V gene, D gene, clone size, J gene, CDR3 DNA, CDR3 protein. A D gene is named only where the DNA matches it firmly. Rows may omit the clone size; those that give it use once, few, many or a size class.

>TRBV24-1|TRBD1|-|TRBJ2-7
TGTGCCACCAGTGATTTGGGGGGACAGGGGCAGTACTTC
CATSDLGGQGQYF
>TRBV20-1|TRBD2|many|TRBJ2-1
TGCAGTGCTAGTCGGCGGGAGTCGGTGGGTGAGCAGTTCTTC
CSASRRESVGEQFF
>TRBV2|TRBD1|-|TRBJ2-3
TGTGCCAGCAACCGACAGGGCCCCGGCACAGATACGCAGTATTTT
CASNRQGPGTDTQYF
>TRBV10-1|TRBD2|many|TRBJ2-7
TGCGCCAGCAGTGAGTCGTCGGGAGGGTTCTACGAGCAGTACTTC
CASSESSGGFYEQYF
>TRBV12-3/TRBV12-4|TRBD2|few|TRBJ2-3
TGTGCCAGCAGTCTACGTTTAGCGGGAGGGCCAGATACGCAGTATTTT
CASSLRLAGGPDTQYF
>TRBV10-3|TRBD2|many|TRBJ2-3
TGTGCCATCAGTGATAGGACTAGCGGGAGGGCCGCGACAGATACGCAGTATTTT
CAISDRTSGRAATDTQYF
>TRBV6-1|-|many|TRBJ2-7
TGTGCCAGCAACAGAGCCTACGAGCAGTACTTC
CASNRAYEQYF
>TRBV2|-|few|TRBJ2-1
TGTGCCAGCAGTGGCGGGACACGCGCGGTCAATGAGCAGTTCTTC
CASSGGTRAVNEQFF
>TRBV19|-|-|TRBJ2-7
TGTGCCAGTAGCCCCCATCTAGGGCGGGTCTACGAGCAGTACTTC
CASSPHLGRVYEQYF
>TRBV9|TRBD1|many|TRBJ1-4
TGTGCCAGCAGCGCCAACGACAGGGAACGTCTTCGAAACTATAATGAAAAACTGTTTTTT
CASSANDRERLRNYNEKLFF
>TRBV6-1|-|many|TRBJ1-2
TGTGCCAGCAGCCTCGGGGAAGGTGTTCTTAACTATGGCTACACCTTC
CASSLGEGVLNYGYTF
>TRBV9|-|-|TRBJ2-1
TGTGCCAGCAGCGGGTTGTGGCGGGAACCTAGGGCCGCCAATGAGCAGTTCTTC
CASSGLWREPRAANEQFF
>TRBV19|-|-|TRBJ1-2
TGTGCCAGTAGTATAGTTCCTACGGACAAGAACTATGGCTACACCTTC
CASSIVPTDKNYGYTF
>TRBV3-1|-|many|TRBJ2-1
TGTGCCAGCAGCCACATTCAGGGGATTAGGGATGAGCAGTTCTTC
CASSHIQGIRDEQFF
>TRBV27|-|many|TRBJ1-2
TGTGCCAGCAGTTTACAGGGGTGGGGCTATGGCTACACCTTC
CASSLQGWGYGYTF
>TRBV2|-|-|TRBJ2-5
TGTGCCAGCAGTGAGCGGCAGGGTGGTATAGAGACCCAGTACTTC
CASSERQGGIETQYF
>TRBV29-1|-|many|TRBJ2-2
TGCAGCGTTTTTTCCCCCGGAAACGCAACCATGAACACCGGGGAGCTGTTTTTT
CSVFSPGNATMNTGELFF
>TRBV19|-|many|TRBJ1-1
TGTGCCAGTAGTAGCAAAATGGTGAACACTGAAGCTTTCTTT
CASSSKMVNTEAFF
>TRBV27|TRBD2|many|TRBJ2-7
TGTGCCACCCGGTGGACTAGCGGAGGCGAGCAGTACTTC
CATRWTSGGEQYF
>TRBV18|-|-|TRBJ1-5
TGTGCCAGCTCACCAGACGACAATCTCCGGCAGCCCCAGCAATTT
CASSPDDNLRQPQQF
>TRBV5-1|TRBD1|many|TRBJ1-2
TGCGCCAGCAGGCCACAGGGGAACTATGGCTACACCTTC
CASRPQGNYGYTF
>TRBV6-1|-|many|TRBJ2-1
TGTGCCAGCGGTGGCGGACATAGTGGAAATGAGCAGTTCTTC
CASGGGHSGNEQFF
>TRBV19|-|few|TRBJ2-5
TGTGCCAGTAGTATCTCCGGGACACCCCAAGAGACCCAGTACTTC
CASSISGTPQETQYF
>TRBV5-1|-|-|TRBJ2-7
TGCGCCAGCAGCTTGGGAGCGAAGACGACTGGCGAGCAGTACTTC
CASSLGAKTTGEQYF
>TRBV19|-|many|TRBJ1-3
TGTGCCAGTAGTAGGAAGCTAGGGGGGGCTGGAAACACCATATATTTT
CASSRKLGGAGNTIYF
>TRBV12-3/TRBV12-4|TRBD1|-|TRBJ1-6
TGTGCCAGCAGTCTGGACAGGAGCTCCTATAATTCACCCCTCCACTTT
CASSLDRSSYNSPLHF
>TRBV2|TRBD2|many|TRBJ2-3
TGTGCCAGCACCCCCCTGGGGCCCGCGGGGGCAGATACGCAGTATTTT
CASTPLGPAGADTQYF
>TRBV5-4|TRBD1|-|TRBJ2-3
TGTGCCAGCAGCTTAGGGAACAGGGGGCAGACAGATACGCAGTATTTT
CASSLGNRGQTDTQYF
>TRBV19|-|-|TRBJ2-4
TGTGCCAGTAGTATAGGACCCTCGGCCAAAAACATTCAGTACTTC
CASSIGPSAKNIQYF
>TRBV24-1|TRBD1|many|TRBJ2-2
TGTGCCACCAGTCCCCGAGGGACAGGGGACACCGGGGAGCTGTTTTTT
CATSPRGTGDTGELFF
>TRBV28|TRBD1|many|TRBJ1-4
TGTGCCAGCAGGGGGACAGGCTCTAAGTGGGGTGAAAAACTGTTTTTT
CASRGTGSKWGEKLFF
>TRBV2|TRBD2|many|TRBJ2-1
TGTGCCAGCAGTGAGTGGCGGGACTACTCCTACAATGAGCAGTTCTTC
CASSEWRDYSYNEQFF
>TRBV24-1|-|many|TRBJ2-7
TGTGCCACCAGTGATAGTTCGAGAAACTCCTACGAGCAGTACTTC
CATSDSSRNSYEQYF
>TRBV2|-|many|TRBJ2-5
TGTGCCAGCACCCCCGTAGAGACCCAGTACTTC
CASTPVETQYF
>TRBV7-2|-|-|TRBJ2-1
TGTGCCAGCAGCGTAATGGGGGGAATCGACGACCACAATGAGCAGTTCTTC
CASSVMGGIDDHNEQFF
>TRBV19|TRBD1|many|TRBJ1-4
TGTGCCAGTAGTGCAGCCGGGACAGGGAATGAAAAACTGTTTTTT
CASSAAGTGNEKLFF
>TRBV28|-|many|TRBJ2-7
TGTGCCTCCCAGAGAGGGGGGGCCCTCGAGCAGTACTTC
CASQRGGALEQYF
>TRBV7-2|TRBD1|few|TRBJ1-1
TGTGCCAGCAGCTCCCCCCCGGACAGGGGGCTTCACACTGAAGCTTTCTTT
CASSSPPDRGLHTEAFF
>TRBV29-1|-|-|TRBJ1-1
TGCAGCGTTGAAGATCCCGGGTATCCGTTGGCTGAAGCTTTCTTT
CSVEDPGYPLAEAFF
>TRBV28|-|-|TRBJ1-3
TGTGCCAGCATTCGAGGTCGGATACCCTCTGGAAACACCATATATTTT
CASIRGRIPSGNTIYF
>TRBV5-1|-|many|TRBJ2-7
TGCGCCAGCAGCTTGGTCCTCGGATCCTACGAGCAGTACTTC
CASSLVLGSYEQYF
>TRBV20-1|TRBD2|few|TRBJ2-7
TGCAGTGCTAGAGATCGAGGACTAGCCGGGATCTACGAGCAGTACTTC
CSARDRGLAGIYEQYF
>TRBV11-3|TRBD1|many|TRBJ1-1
TGTGCCAGCAGCTCGATGGCAGGGGGTGCGGAAGCTTTCTTT
CASSSMAGGAEAFF
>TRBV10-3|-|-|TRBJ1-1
TGTGCCATCAGAGGTAGCAAGGGCGGCGCTGAAGCTTTCTTT
CAIRGSKGGAEAFF
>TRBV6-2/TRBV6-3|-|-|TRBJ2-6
TGTGCCAGCAGTTTCGGACGCTCTGGGGCCAACGTCCTGACTTTC
CASSFGRSGANVLTF
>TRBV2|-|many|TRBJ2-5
TGTGCCAGCAGTGAAGGGGGAGGCGGTCCGCAAGAGACCCAGTACTTC
CASSEGGGGPQETQYF
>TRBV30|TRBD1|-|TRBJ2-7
TGTGCCTGGAGTGTACGGGGACAGTCCTACGAGCAGTACTTC
CAWSVRGQSYEQYF
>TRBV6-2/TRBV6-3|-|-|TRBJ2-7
TGTGCCAGCAGTGGGGGACGGAGACCATCCTACGAGCAGTACTTC
CASSGGRRPSYEQYF
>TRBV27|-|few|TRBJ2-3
TGTGCCAGCAGTTTAGCAACCCTGCCTCCGGTAGATACGCAGTATTTT
CASSLATLPPVDTQYF
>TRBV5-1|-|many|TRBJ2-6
TGCGCCAGCAGCTTCGCGGGGAACTCTGGGGCCAACGTCCTGACTTTC
CASSFAGNSGANVLTF
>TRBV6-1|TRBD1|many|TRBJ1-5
TGTGCCAGCAGTCCTGACAGGGGGCGCTTAAGTCAGCCCCAGCATTTT
CASSPDRGRLSQPQHF
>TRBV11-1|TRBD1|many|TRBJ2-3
TGTGCCAGCAGCTACAGACCGGGACAGGGCACAGATACGCAGTATTTT
CASSYRPGQGTDTQYF
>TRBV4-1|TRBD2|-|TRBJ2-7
TGCGCCAGCAGCCAAGCTTTAGCGGGCCCCCCCTACGAGCAGTACTTC
CASSQALAGPPYEQYF